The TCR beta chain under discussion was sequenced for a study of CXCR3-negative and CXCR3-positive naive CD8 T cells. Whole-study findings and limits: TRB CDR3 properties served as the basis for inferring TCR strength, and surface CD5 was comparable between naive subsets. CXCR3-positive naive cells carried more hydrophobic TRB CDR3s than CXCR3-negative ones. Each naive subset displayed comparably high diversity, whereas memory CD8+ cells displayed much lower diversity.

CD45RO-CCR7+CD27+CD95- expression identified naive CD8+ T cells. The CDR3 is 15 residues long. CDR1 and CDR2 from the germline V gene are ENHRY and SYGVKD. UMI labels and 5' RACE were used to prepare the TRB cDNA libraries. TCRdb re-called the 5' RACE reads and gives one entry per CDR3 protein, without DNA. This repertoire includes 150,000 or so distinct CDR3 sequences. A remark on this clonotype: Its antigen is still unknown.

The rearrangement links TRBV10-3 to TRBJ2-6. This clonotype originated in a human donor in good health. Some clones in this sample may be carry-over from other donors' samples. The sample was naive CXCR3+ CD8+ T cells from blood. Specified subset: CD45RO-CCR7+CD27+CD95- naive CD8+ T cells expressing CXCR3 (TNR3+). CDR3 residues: CAISESGSGANVLTF.